Sequencing of this TCR beta chain was carried out in a study of cytomegalovirus exposure and HLA in healthy donors. Notes on the study in general: Highly shared sequence variants in one cluster were likely a sequencing artifact. Beyond CMV serostatus, there was no information to go on about immune exposure. Earlier analysis yielded a pattern in which most TCR beta V segments were productive about 90% or about 30% of the time.

This clone has only one observation. Its antigen is as yet unknown. This CDR3 is 15 amino acids long. Trimming removed 4 bases from V and 5 bases from J; junction bases left unmatched: 7. Germline lookup yields CDR1 SGHRS and CDR2 YFSETQ. PCR used 60 Vbeta primers and 13 Jbeta primers. Profiling relied on immunoSEQ multiplex PCR, and the TCRdb table lists in-frame clones only, not all of them. Among some 120,000 clones listed, roughly two thirds were seen once. The sequenced sample consisted of PBMCs. The sequence was obtained from a man aged 25 to 45 in good health and CMV-seropositive. The genes are TRBV5-1 and TRBJ2-7; TRBD2 agrees at 12 bases. CDR3 DNA sequence: TGCGCCAGCAGCAGTGGACTAGCGGGATGGGACGAGCAGTACTTC. Protein product: CASSSGLAGWDEQYF.